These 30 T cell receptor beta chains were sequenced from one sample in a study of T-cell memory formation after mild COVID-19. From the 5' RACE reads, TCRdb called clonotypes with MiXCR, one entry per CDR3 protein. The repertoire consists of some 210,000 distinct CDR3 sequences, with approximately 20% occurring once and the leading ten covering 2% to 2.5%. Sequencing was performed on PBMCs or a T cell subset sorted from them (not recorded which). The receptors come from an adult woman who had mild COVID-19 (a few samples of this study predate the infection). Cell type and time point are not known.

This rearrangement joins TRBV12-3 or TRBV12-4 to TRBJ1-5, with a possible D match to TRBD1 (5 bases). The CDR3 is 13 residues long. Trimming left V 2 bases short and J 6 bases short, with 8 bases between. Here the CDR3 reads CASSLRGGQPQHF. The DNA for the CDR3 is TGTGCCAGCAGTTTACGGGGGGGTCAGCCCCAGCATTTT.

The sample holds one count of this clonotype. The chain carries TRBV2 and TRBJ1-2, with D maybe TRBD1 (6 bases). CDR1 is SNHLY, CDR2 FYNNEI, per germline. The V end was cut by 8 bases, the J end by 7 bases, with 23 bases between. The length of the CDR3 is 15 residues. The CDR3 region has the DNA TGTGCCAGCGGGAGATGGACAGTCCCGAAGTCTGGCTACACCTTC. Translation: CASGRWTVPKSGYTF. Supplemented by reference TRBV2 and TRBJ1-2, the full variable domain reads EPEVTQTPSHQVTQMGQEVILRCVPISNHLYFYWYRQILGQKVEFLVSFYNNEISEKSEIFDDQFSVERPDGSNFTLKIRSTKLEDSAMYFCASGRWTVPKSGYTFGSGTRLTVV.

CDR3 sequence reads: CASTEQGYWPERGYF. In DNA, the CDR3 is TGTGCCAGCACCGAGCAGGGGTACTGGCCAGAAAGGGGGTATTTT. The chain joins TRBV2 to TRBJ2-3, with D maybe TRBD1 (6 bases). CDR1 is SNHLY, CDR2 FYNNEI, per germline. V gave up 7 bases and J gave up 14 bases, with 28 bases separating them. The CDR3 length is 15 residues. Full variable domain (rest looked up from reference TRBV2 and TRBJ2-3): EPEVTQTPSHQVTQMGQEVILRCVPISNHLYFYWYRQILGQKVEFLVSFYNNEISEKSEIFDDQFSVERPDGSNFTLKIRSTKLEDSAMYFCASTEQGYWPERGYFGPGTRLTVL.

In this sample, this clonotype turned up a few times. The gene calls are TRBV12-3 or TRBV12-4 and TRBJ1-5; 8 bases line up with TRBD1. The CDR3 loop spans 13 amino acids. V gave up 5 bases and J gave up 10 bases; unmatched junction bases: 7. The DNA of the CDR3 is TGTGCCAGCAGTCCAGGGGGCGCGGAACCCCAGCATTTT. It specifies CASSPGGAEPQHF.

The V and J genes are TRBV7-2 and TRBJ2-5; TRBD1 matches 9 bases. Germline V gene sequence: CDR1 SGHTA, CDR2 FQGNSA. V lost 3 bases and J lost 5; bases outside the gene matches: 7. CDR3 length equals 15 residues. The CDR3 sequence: CASSFDRGWMETQYF. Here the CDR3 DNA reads TGTGCCAGCAGCTTTGACAGGGGGTGGATGGAGACCCAGTACTTC.

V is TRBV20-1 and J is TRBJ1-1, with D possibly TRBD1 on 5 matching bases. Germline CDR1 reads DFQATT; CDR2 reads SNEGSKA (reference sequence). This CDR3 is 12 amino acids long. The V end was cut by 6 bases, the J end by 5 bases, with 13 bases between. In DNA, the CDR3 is TGCAGTGCCGAGGAAGGGGAGACTGAAGCTTTCTTT. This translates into CSAEEGETEAFF.

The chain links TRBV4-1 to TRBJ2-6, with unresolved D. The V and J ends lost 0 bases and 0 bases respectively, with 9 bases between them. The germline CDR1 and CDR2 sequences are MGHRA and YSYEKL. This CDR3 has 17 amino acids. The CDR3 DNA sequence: TGCGCCAGCAGCCAAGATTACGCAAGCTCTGGGGCCAACGTCCTGACTTTC. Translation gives CASSQDYASSGANVLTF.

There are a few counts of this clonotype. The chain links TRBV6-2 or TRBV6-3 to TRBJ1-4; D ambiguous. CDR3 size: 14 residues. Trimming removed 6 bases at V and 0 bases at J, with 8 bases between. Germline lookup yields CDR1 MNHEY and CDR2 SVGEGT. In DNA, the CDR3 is TGTGCCAGCAGCGGGAGGACAACTAATGAAAAACTGTTTTTT. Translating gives CASSGRTTNEKLFF.

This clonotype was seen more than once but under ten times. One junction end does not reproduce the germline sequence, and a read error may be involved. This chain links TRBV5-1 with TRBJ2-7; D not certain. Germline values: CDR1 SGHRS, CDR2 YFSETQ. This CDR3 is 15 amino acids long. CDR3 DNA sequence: TGCGCCAGCACCTTGGCTGGGATCCAAACCTACGAGCAGTACTTC. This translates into CASTLAGIQTYEQYF.

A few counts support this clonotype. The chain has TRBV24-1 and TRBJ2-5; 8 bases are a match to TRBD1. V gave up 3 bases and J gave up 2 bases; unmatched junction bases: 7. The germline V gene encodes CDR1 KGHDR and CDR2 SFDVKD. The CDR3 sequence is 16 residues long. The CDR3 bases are TGTGCCACCAGTGATGCCGGCAGGGGGCAACAAGAGACCCAGTACTTC. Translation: CATSDAGRGQQETQYF.

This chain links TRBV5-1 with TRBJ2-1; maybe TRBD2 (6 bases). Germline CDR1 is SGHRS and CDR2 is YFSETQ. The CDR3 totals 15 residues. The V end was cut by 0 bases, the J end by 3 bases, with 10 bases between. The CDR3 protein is CASSLVSGVYNEQFF. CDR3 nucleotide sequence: TGCGCCAGCAGCTTGGTGTCGGGGGTCTACAATGAGCAGTTCTTC.

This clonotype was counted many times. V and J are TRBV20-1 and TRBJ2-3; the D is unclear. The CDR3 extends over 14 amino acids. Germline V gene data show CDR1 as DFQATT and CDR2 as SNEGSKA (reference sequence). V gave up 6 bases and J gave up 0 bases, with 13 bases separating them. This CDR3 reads CSATHPPSTDTQYF. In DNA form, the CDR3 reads TGCAGTGCCACCCACCCGCCTAGCACAGATACGCAGTATTTT.

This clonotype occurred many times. The CDR3 sequence is CASRSHLGGAENIQYF. CDR3 nucleotide sequence: TGTGCCAGCAGGTCTCACTTAGGGGGCGCGGAAAACATTCAGTACTTC. J is TRBJ2-4 and V is TRBV6-5, with 7 bases matching TRBD1. The CDR3 consists of 16 residues. Germline CDR1 reads MNHEY; CDR2 reads SVGAGI. V shed 6 bases, J shed 5 bases, and the junction held 13 bases outside the gene matches.

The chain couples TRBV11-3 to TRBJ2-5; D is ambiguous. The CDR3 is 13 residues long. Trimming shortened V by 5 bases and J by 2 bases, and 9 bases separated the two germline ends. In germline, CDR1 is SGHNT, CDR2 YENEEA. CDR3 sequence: CASSKTRQETQYF. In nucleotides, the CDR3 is TGTGCCAGCAGCAAGACGAGGCAAGAGACCCAGTACTTC. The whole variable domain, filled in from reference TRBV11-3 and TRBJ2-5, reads EAGVVQSPRYKIIEKKQPVAFWCNPISGHNTLYWYLQNLGQGPELLIRYENEEAVDDSQLPKDRFSAERLKGVDSTLKIQPAELGDSAVYLCASSKTRQETQYFGPGTRLLVL.

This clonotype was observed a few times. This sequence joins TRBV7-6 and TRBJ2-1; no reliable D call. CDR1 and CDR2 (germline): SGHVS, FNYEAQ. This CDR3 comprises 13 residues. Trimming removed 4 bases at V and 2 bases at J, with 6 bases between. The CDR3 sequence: CASSYRPYNEQFF. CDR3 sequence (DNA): TGTGCCAGCAGCTACCGGCCCTACAATGAGCAGTTCTTC.

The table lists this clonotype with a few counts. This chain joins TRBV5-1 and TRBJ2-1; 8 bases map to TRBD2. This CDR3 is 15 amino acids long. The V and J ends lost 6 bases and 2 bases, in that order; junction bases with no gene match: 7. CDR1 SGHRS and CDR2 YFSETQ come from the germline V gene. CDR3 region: CASMPTSVPYNEQFF. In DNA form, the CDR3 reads TGCGCCAGCATGCCGACTAGCGTACCCTACAATGAGCAGTTCTTC.

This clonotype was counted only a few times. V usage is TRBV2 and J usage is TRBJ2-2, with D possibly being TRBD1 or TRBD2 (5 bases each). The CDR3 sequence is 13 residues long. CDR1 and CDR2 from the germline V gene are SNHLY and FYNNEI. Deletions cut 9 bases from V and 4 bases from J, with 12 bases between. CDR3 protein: CASRTGRTGELFF. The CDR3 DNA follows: TGTGCCAGTAGGACGGGACGCACCGGGGAGCTGTTTTTT.

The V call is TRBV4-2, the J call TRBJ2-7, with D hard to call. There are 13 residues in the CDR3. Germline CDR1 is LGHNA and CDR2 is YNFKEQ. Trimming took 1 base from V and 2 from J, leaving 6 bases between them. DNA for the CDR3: TGTGCCAGCAGCCAAGCCCCGGCCTACGAGCAGTACTTC. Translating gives CASSQAPAYEQYF.

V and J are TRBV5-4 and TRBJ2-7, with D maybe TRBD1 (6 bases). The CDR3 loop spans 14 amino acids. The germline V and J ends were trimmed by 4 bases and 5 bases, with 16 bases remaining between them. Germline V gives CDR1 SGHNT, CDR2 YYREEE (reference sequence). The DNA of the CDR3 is TGTGCCAGCAGCCGATCGCTCGGACAGAACGAGCAGTACTTC. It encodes CASSRSLGQNEQYF.

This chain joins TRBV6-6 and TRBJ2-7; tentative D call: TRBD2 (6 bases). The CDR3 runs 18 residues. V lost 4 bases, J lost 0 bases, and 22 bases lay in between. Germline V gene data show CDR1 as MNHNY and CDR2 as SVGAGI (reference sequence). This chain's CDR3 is CASSSYPSGGVSSYEQYF. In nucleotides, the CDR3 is TGTGCCAGCAGTTCGTACCCCTCCGGGGGAGTAAGCTCCTACGAGCAGTACTTC.

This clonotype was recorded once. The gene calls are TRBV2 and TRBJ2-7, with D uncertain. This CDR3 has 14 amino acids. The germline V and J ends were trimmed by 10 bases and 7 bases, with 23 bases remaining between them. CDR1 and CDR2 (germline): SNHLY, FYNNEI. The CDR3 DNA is TGTGCCACCCCCCCACTTCCGACCCCCGAAGAGCAGTACTTC. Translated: CATPPLPTPEEQYF.

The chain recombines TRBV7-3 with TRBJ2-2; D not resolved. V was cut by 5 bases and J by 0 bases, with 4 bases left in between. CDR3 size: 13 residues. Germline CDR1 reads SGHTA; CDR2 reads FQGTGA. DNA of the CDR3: TGTGCCAGCAGCGACCCGAACACCGGGGAGCTGTTTTTT. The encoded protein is CASSDPNTGELFF.

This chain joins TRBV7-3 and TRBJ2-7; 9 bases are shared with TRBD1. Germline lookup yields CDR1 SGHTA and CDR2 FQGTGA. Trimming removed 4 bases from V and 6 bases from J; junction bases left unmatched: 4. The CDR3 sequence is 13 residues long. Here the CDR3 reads CASSSETGGEQYF. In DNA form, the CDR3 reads TGTGCCAGCAGCTCGGAGACAGGGGGCGAGCAGTACTTC. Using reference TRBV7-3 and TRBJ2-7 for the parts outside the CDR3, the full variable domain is GAGVSQTPSNKVTEKGKYVELRCDPISGHTALYWYRQSLGQGPEFLIYFQGTGAADDSGLPNDRFFAVRPEGSVSTLKIQRTERGDSAVYLCASSSETGGEQYFGPGTRLTVT.

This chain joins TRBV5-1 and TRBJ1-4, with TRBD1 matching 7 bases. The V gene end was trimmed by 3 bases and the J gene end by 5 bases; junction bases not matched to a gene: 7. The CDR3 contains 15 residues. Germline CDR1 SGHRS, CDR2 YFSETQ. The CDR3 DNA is TGCGCCAGCAGCTCCGCCGGGACAGAAAATGAAAAACTGTTTTTT. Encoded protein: CASSSAGTENEKLFF. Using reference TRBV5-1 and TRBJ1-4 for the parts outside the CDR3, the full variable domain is KAGVTQTPRYLIKTRGQQVTLSCSPISGHRSVSWYQQTPGQGLQFLFEYFSETQRNKGNFPGRFSGRQFSNSRSEMNVSTLELGDSALYLCASSSAGTENEKLFFGSGTQLSVL.

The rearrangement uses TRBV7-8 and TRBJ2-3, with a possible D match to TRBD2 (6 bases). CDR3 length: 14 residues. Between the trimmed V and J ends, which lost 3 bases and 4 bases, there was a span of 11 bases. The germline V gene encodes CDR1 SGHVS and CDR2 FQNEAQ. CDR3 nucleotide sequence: TGTGCCAGCAGCTTGGCTAGCGACGCAGATACGCAGTATTTT. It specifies CASSLASDADTQYF.

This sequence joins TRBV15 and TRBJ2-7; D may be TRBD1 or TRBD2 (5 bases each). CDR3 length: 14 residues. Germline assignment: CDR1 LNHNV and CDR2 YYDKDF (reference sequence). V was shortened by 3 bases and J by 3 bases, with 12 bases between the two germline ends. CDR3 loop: CATSRGDPLYEQYF. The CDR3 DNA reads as TGTGCCACCAGCAGGGGGGACCCCCTCTACGAGCAGTACTTC. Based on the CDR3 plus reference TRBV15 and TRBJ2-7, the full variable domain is DAMVIQNPRYQVTQFGKPVTLSCSQTLNHNVMYWYQQKSSQAPKLLFHYYDKDFNNEADTPDNFQSRRPNTSFCFLDIRSPGLGDTAMYLCATSRGDPLYEQYFGPGTRLTVT.

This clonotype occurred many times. In DNA, the CDR3 is TGTGCCAGCAGTCTCGACAGGGGGAATGAGCAGTTCTTC. It translates to CASSLDRGNEQFF. The rearrangement links TRBV12-3 or TRBV12-4 to TRBJ2-1; 9 bases are a match to TRBD1. The junction had 3 bases not matched to a gene; V was cut back by 5 bases and J by 7 bases. This CDR3 spans 13 amino acids.

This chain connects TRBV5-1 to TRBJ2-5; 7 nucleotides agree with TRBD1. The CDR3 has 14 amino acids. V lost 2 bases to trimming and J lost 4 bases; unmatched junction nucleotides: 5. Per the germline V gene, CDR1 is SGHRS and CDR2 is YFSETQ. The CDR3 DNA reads TGCGCCAGCAGCTTACAGGGGTCGTCAGAGACCCAGTACTTC. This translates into CASSLQGSSETQYF. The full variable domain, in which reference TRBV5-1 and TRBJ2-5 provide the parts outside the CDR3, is KAGVTQTPRYLIKTRGQQVTLSCSPISGHRSVSWYQQTPGQGLQFLFEYFSETQRNKGNFPGRFSGRQFSNSRSEMNVSTLELGDSALYLCASSLQGSSETQYFGPGTRLLVL.

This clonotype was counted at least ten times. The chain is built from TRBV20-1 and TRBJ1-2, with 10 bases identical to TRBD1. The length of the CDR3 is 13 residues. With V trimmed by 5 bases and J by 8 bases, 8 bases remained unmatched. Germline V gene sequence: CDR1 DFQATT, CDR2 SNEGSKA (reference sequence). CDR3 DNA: TGCAGTGCTTCCGGGACAGGGGAGACGGGCTACACCTTC. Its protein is CSASGTGETGYTF.

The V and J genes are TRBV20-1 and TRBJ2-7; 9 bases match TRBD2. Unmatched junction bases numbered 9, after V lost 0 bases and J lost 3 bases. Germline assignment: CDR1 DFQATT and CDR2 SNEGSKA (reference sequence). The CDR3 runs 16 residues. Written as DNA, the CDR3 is TGCAGTGCTAGAGATCCTGCTAGCGGGAAAAGCTACGAGCAGTACTTC. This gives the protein CSARDPASGKSYEQYF.